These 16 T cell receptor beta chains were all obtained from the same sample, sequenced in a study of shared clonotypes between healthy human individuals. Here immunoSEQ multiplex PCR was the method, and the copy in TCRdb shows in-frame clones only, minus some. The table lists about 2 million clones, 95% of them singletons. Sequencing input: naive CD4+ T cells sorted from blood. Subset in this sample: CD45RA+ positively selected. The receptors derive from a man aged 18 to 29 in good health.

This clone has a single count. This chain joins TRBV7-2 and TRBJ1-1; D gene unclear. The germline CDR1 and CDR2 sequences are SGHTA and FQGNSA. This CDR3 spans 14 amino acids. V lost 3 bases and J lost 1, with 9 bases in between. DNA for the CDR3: TGTGCCAGCAGCTTGGTGGAGTCGAACACTGAAGCTTTCTTT. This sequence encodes CASSLVESNTEAFF.

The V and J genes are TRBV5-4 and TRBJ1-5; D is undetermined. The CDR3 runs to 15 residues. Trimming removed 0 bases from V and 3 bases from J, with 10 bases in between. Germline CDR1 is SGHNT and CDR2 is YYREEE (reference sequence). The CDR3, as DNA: TGTGCCAGCAGCTTGGGACCTCTGACCAATCAGCCCCAGCATTTT. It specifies CASSLGPLTNQPQHF. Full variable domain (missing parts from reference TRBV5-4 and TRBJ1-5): ETGVTQSPTHLIKTRGQQVTLRCSSQSGHNTVSWYQQALGQGPQFIFQYYREEENGRGNFPPRFSGLQFPNYSSELNVNALELDDSALYLCASSLGPLTNQPQHFGDGTRLSIL.

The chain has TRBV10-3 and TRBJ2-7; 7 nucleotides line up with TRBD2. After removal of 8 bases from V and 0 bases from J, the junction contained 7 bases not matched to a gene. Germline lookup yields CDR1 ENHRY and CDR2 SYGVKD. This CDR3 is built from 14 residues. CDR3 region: CAISSSGNSYEQYF. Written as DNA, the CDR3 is TGTGCCATCTCCTCTAGCGGAAACTCCTACGAGCAGTACTTC.

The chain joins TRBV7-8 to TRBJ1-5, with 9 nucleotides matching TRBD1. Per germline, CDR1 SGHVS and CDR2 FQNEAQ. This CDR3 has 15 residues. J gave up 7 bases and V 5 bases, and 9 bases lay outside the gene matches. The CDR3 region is CASSLGGQGLQPQHF. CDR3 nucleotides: TGTGCCAGCAGCCTAGGGGGACAGGGTTTACAGCCCCAGCATTTT.

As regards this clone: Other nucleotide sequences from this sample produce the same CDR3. The CDR3 nucleotides are TGCGCCAGCAGCTTGGAGGGCAATGATCAGCCCCAGCATTTT. Translated, it gives CASSLEGNDQPQHF. The rearrangement joins TRBV5-1 to TRBJ1-5; D uncertain. Trimming left V 0 bases short and J 5 bases short, with 9 bases between. Germline values: CDR1 SGHRS, CDR2 YFSETQ. The CDR3 extends over 14 amino acids.

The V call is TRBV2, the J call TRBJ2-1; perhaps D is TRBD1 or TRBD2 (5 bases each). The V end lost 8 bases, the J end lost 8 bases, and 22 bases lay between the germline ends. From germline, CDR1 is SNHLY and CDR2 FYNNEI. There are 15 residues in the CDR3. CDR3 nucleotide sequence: TGTGCCAGCCGAGGGTCGGACACGGCCCGCCATGAGCAGTTCTTC. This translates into CASRGSDTARHEQFF.

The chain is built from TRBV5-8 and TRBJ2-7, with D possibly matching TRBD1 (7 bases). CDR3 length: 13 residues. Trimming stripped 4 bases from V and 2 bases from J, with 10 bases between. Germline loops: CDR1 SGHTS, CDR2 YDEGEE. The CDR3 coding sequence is TGTGCCAGCAGCCTCAGGGGGGCCTACGAGCAGTACTTC. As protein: CASSLRGAYEQYF.

The DNA of the CDR3 is TGTGCCAGTAGTACGGCGGGAGGGCCTGGCAATGAGCAGTTCTTC. Translated: CASSTAGGPGNEQFF. The chain combines TRBV19 with TRBJ2-1, with 9 positions matching TRBD2. The V gene end was trimmed by 4 bases and the J gene end by 6 bases; junction bases not matched to a gene: 7. The CDR3 covers 15 residues. Germline loops: CDR1 LNHDA, CDR2 SQIVND (reference sequence).

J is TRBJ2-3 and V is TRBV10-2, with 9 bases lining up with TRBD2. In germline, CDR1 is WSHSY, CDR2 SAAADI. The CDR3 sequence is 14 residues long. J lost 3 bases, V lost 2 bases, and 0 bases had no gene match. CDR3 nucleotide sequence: TGCGCCAGCAGTGAGGGACTAGCGACAGATACGCAGTATTTT. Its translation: CASSEGLATDTQYF.

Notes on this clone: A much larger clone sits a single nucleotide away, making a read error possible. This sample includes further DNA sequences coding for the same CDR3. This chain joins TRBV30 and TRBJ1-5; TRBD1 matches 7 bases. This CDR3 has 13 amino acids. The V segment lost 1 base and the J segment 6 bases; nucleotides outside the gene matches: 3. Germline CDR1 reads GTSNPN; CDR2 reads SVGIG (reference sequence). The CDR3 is CAWSGQGGQPQHF. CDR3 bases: TGTGCCTGGAGTGGACAGGGAGGTCAGCCCCAGCATTTT.

This CDR3 reads CASSERGLGNEQFF. The CDR3, as DNA: TGTGCCAGCAGTGAAAGGGGACTAGGCAATGAGCAGTTCTTC. V gene TRBV6-1 combines with J gene TRBJ2-1, with 8 positions matching TRBD2. V was pared by 2 bases and J by 6 bases, with 3 bases of the junction left unmatched. The germline CDR1 and CDR2 sequences are MNHNS and SASEGT. This CDR3 spans 14 amino acids.

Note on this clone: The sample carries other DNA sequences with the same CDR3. The CDR3 is CASSSRWELFF. The CDR3 DNA is TGTGCCAGCAGCTCCCGTTGGGAGCTGTTTTTT. J is TRBJ2-2 and V is TRBV11-2; no clear D. The CDR3 sequence is 11 residues long. The V end lost 4 bases, the J end lost 9 bases, and 6 bases lay between the germline ends. Per germline, CDR1 SGHAT and CDR2 FQNNGV.

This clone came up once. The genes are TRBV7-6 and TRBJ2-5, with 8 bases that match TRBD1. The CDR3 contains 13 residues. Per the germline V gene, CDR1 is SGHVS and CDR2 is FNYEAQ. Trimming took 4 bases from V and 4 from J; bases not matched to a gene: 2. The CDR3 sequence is CASSSGQVETQYF. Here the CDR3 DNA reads TGTGCCAGCAGCTCGGGACAGGTAGAGACCCAGTACTTC.

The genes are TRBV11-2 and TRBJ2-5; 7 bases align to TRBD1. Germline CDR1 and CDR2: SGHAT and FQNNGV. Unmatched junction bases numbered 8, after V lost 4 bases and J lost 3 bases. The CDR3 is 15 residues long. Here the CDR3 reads CASSSSGTVKETQYF. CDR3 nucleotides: TGTGCCAGCAGCTCCTCCGGGACAGTAAAAGAGACCCAGTACTTC. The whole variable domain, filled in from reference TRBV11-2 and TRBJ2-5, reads EAGVAQSPRYKIIEKRQSVAFWCNPISGHATLYWYQQILGQGPKLLIQFQNNGVVDDSQLPKDRFSAERLKGVDSTLKIQPAKLEDSAVYLCASSSSGTVKETQYFGPGTRLLVL.

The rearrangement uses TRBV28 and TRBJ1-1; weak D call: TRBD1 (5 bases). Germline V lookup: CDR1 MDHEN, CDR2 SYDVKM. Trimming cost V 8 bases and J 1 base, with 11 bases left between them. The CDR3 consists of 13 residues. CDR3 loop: CASRGAENTEAFF. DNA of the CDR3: TGTGCCAGCCGAGGGGCGGAGAACACTGAAGCTTTCTTT.

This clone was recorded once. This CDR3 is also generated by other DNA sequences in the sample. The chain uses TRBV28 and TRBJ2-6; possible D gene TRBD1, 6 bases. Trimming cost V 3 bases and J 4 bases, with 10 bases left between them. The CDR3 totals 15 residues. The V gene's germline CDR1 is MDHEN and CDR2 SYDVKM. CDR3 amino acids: CASSFRGAGANVLTF. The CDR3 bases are TGTGCCAGCAGTTTCAGGGGCGCCGGGGCCAACGTCCTGACTTTC.